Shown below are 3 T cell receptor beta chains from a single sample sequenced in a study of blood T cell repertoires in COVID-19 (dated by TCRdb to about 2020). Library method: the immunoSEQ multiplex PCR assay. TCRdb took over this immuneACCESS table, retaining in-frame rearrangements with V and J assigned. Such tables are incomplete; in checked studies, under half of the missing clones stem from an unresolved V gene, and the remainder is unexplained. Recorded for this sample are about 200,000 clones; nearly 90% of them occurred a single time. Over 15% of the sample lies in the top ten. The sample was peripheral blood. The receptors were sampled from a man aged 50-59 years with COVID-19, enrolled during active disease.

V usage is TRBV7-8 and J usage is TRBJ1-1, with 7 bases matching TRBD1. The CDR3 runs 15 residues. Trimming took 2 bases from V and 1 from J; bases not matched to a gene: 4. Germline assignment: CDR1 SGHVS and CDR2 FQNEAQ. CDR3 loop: CASSLWGQTNTEAFF. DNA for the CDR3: TGTGCCAGCAGCTTATGGGGACAGACGAACACTGAAGCTTTCTTT.

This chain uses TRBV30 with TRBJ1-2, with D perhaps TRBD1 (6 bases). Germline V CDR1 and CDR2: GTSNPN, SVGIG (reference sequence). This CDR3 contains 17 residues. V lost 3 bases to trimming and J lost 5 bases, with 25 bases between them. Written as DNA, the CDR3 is TGTGCCTGGAGAGGTCGTAGCCCTGGACAGACCTTATATGGCTACACCTTC. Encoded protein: CAWRGRSPGQTLYGYTF. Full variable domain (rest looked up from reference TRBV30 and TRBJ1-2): SQTIHQWPATLVQPVGSPLSLECTVEGTSNPNLYWYRQAAGRGLQLLFYSVGIGQISSEVPQNLSASRPQDRQFILSSKKLLLSDSGFYLCAWRGRSPGQTLYGYTFGSGTRLTVV.

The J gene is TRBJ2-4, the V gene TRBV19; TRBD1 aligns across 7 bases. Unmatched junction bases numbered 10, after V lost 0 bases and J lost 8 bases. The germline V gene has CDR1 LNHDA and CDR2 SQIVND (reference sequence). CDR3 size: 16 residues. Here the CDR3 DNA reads TGTGCCAGTAGTATAGATATCGGGACAGTGGCTTACATTCAGTACTTC. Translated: CASSIDIGTVAYIQYF.